The source of this T cell receptor (beta chain) is a study of OX40 agonist ivuxolimab in advanced cancers. Study-level points and caveats: Researchers did not determine the expanded peripheral T cells' antigen specificity.

This table comes from immunoSEQ multiplex PCR, and its TCRdb copy is limited to in-frame clones, with some not included. Here the sample spans under 65,000 clones, around four fifths being singletons. With respect to this clone: Its specificity is unknown.

With 4 bases removed from V and 2 bases from J, the gap between germline ends came to 8 bases. The CDR3 sequence is 14 residues long. Per the germline V gene, CDR1 is KGHSH and CDR2 is LQKENI. The clonotype comes from an adult with an advanced solid tumor such as melanoma, head and neck, liver or kidney cancer. Here the sequenced sample was CD4+ or CD8+ T cells sorted from blood, taken in a trial of the OX40 agonist ivuxolimab. The chain joins TRBV18 to TRBJ2-2; D ambiguous. This CDR3 reads CASSRTANTGELFF. For the CDR3, the DNA is TGTGCCAGCTCACGTACCGCTAACACCGGGGAGCTGTTTTTT. The complete variable domain, with remaining parts taken from reference TRBV18 and TRBJ2-2, reads NAGVMQNPRHLVRRRGQEARLRCSPMKGHSHVYWYRQLPEEGLKFMVYLQKENIIDESGMPKERFSAEFPKEGPSILRIQQVVRGDSAAYFCASSRTANTGELFFGEGSRLTVL.